This T cell receptor beta chain was observed in a study of shared T cell receptors in the human thymus. The CDR3 length is 15 residues. The protocol was immunoSEQ multiplex PCR, while the TCRdb copy is restricted to in-frame clones and leaves out a portion. The sample includes 630,000 or so clones, around 87% of them seen just once. These data also featured in a second study, about human thymus T cells. This second report adds: Healthy Finnish infants undergoing corrective surgery for congenital heart defects were used as donors. Resections obtained during corrective heart surgery supplied the thymus tissue. Use of V and J genes seemed skewed within the thymic and blood repertoires.

This receptor was identified in a boy younger than two with a congenital heart defect. V is TRBV21-1 and J is TRBJ1-1; the DNA was not used to check the table's D call, TRBD1. TRBV21-1 is annotated as a pseudogene. What was sequenced was thymocytes. The CDR3 DNA reads as TGTGCCAGCAGCTCAAGTCACAGGGCTCACACTGAAGCTTTCTTT. It is translated as CASSSSHRAHTEAFF.